This TCR beta chain was captured in a study of shared clonotypes between healthy human individuals. Method: immunoSEQ multiplex PCR; TCRdb's copy keeps in-frame clones and lacks some. The table lists about 580,000 clones, more than 95% of them singletons. General study results and limits: The authors expected sequencing depth to affect clonotype sharing among donors.

Comments on this clone: Its antigen is not identified.

Naive CD8 cells lacked CD45RO and underwent positive selection for CCR7, leaving out terminally differentiated effector memory CD45RA+ cells. The CDR3 covers 15 residues. Trimming removed 1 base at V and 1 base at J, with 11 bases between. In germline, CDR1 is LGHNA, CDR2 YNFKEQ. The sequenced sample consisted of naive CD8+ T cells sorted from blood. This rearrangement joins TRBV4-2 to TRBJ2-7; TRBD2 is a possible D gene (6 bases). The sequence was obtained from a man under 40 in good health. CDR3 nucleotides: TGTGCCAGCAGCCAAGTACGGACTACTTCCTACGAGCAGTACTTC. This gives the protein CASSQVRTTSYEQYF.